This T cell receptor (beta chain) comes out of a study of blood T cell repertoires in COVID-19. The V end was cut by 6 bases, the J end by 5 bases, with 14 bases between. The CDR3 spans 13 residues. The V gene's germline CDR1 is SEHNR and CDR2 FQNEAQ (reference sequence). Using immunoSEQ multiplex PCR, the repertoire was profiled, and TCRdb retains in-frame clones only, with some absent. The sample comprises 380,000 or so clones, more than 80% of which are singletons, and 0.95% to 1.5% rests with the top ten. The specimen was peripheral blood. The sequence derives from a man aged 35-49 years with acute or convalescent COVID-19. The chain employs TRBV7-9 and TRBJ2-7, with a tentative D call TRBD1 (5 bases). The CDR3 sequence is CASSINRGHEQYF. CDR3 sequence (DNA): TGTGCCAGCAGTATTAATAGGGGCCACGAGCAGTACTTC. The whole variable domain, filled in from reference TRBV7-9 and TRBJ2-7, reads DTGVSQNPRHKITKRGQNVTFRCDPISEHNRLYWYRQTLGQGPEFLTYFQNEAQLEKSRLLSDRFSAERPKGSFSTLEIQRTEQGDSAMYLCASSINRGHEQYFGPGTRLTVT.